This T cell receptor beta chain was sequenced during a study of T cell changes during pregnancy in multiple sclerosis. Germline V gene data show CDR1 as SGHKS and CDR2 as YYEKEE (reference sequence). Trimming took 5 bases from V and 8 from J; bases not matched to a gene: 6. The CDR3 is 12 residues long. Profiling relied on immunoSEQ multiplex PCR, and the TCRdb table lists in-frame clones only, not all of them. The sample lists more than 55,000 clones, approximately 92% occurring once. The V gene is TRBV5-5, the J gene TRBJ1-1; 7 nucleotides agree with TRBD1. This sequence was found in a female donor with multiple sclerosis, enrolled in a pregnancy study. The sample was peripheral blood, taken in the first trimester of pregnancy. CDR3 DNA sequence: TGTGCCAGCAGGACAGGGCTTGGGGAAGCTTTCTTT. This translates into CASRTGLGEAFF.